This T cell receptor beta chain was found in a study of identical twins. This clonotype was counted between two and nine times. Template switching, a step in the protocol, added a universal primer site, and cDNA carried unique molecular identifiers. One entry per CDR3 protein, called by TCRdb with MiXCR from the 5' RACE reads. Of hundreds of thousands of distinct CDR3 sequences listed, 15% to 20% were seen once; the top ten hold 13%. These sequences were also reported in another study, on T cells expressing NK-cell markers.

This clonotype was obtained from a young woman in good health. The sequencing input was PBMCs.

The CDR3 bases are TGCGCCAGCAGCTTGGCGCAGGGATCGGATACGCAGTATTTT. Protein product: CASSLAQGSDTQYF. V usage is TRBV5-1 and J usage is TRBJ2-3, with a weak D call TRBD1 (5 bases). Trimming removed 0 bases at V and 6 bases at J, with 11 bases between. This CDR3 is built from 14 residues. Germline V gene sequence: CDR1 SGHRS, CDR2 YFSETQ.